This TCR beta chain stems from a study of STAT5B mutations in CD4+ large granular lymphocyte leukemia. This CDR3 is 14 amino acids long. V lost 5 bases to trimming and J lost 4 bases, with 13 bases between them. The germline V gene encodes CDR1 SEHNR and CDR2 FQNEAQ (reference sequence). Some clones are missing from TCRdb's copy, which holds only in-frame ones; the method was immunoSEQ multiplex PCR. The top ten hold 1.5% to 1.9% of the sample, which has approximately 52,000 clones, 55% to 75% seen once. Study results and limitations: No patients shared main leukemic clonotypes, though about 25% appeared at low frequency elsewhere. 8/27 top patient clones versus 2/35 control clones were TRBV06-family.

A remark on this clone: What it binds is not known.

The chain is built from TRBV7-9 and TRBJ2-3; D remains ambiguous. The receptor was isolated from a human donor in good health. Sequenced: CD4+ T cells from blood buffy coats. CDR3: CASSLSDPSDTQYF. The CDR3 DNA reads TGTGCCAGCAGCCTATCAGATCCGTCAGATACGCAGTATTTT.